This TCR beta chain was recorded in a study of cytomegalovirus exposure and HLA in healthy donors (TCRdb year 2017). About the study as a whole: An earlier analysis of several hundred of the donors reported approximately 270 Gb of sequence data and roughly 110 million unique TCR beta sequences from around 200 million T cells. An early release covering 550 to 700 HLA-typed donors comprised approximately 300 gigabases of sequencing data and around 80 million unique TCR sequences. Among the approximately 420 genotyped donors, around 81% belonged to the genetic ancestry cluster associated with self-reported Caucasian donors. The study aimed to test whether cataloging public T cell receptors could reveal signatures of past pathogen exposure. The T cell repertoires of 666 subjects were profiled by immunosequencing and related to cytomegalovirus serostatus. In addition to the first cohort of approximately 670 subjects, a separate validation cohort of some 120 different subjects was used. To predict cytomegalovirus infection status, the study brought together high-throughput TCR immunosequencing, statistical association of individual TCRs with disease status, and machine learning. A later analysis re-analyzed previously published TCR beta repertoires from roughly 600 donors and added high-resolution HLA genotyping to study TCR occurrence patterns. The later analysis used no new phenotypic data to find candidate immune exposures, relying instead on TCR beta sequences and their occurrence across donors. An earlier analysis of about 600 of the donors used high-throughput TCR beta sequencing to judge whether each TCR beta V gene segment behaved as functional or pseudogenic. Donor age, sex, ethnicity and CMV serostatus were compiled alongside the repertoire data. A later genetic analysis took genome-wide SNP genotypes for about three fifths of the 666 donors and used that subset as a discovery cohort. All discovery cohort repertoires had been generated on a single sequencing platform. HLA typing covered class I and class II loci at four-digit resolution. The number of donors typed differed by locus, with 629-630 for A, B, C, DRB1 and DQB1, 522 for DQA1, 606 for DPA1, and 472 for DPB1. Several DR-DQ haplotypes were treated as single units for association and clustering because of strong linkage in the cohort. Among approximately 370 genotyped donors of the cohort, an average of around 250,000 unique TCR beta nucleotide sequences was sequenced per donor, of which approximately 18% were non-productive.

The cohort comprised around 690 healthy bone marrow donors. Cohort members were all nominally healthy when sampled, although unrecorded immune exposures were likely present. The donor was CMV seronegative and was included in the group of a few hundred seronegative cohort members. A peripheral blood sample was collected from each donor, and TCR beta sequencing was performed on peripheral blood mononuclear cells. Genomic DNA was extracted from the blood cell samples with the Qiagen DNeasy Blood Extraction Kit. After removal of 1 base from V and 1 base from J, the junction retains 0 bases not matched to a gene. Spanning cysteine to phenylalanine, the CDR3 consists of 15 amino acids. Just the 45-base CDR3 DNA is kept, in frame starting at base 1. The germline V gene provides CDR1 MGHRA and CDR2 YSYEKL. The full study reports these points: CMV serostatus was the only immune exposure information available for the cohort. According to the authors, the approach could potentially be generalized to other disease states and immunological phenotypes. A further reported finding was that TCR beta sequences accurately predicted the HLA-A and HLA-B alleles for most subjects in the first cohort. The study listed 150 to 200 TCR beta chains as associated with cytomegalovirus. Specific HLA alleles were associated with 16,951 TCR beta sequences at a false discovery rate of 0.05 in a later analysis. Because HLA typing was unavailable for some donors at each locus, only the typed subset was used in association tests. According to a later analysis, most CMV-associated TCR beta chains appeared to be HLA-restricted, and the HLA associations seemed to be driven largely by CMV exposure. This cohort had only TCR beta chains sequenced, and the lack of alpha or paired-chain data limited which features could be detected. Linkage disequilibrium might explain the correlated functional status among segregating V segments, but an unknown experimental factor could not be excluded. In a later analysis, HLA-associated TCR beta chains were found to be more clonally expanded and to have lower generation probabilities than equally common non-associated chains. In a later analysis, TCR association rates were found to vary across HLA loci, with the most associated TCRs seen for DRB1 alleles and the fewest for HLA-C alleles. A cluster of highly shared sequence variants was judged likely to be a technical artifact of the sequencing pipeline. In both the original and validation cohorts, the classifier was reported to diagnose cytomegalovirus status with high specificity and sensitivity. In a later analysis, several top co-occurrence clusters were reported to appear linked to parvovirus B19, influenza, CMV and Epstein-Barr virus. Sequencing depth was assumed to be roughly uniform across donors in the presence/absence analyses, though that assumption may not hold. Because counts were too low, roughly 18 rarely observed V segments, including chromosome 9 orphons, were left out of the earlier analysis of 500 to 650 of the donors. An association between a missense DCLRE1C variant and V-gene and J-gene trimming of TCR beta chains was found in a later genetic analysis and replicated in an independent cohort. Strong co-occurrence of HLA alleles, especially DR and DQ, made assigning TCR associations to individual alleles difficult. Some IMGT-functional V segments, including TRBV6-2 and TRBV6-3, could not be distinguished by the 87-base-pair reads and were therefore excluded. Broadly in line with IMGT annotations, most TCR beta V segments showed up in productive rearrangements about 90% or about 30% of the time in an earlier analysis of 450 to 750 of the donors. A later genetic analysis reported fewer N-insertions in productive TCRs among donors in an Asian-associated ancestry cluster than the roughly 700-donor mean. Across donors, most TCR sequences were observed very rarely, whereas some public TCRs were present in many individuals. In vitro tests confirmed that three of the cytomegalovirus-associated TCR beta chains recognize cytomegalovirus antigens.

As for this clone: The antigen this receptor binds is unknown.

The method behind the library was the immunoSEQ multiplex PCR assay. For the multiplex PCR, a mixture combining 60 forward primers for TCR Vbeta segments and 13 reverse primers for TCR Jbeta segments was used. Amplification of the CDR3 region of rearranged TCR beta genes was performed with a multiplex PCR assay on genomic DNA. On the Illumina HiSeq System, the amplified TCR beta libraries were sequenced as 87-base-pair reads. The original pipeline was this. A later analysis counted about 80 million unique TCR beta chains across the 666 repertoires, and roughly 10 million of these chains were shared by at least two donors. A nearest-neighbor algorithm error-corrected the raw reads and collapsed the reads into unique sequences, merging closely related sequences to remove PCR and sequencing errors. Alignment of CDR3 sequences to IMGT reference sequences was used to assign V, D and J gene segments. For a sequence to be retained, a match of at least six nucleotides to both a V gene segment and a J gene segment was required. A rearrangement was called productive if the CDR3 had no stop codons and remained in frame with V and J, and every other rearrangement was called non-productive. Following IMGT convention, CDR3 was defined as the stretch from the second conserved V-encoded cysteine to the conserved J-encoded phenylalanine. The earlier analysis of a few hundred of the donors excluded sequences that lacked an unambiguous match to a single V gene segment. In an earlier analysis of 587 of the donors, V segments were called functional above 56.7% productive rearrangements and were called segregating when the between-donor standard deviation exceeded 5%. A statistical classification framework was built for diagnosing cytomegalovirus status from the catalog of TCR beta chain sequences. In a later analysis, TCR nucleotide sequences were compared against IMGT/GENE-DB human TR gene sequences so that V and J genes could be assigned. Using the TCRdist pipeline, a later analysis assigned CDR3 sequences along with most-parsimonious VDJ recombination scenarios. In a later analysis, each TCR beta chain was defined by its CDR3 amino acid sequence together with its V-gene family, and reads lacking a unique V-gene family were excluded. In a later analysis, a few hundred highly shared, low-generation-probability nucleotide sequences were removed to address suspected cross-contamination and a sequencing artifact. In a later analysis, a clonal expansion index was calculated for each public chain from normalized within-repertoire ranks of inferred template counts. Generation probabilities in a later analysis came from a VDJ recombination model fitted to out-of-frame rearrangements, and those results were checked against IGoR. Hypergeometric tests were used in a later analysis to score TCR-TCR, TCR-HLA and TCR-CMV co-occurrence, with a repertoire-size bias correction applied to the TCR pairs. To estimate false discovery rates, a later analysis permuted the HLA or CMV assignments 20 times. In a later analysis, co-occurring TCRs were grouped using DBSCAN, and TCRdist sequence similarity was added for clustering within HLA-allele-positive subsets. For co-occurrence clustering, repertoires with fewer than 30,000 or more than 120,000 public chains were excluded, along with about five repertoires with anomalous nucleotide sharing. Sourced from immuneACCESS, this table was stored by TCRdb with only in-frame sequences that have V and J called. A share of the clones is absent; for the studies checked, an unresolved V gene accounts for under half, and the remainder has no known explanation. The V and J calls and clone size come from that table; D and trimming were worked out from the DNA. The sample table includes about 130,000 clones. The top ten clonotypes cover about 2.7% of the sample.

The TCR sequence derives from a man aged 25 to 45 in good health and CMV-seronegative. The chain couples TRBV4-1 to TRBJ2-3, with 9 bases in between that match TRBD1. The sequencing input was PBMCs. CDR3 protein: CASSQGQGGTDTQYF. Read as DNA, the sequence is TGCGCCAGCAGCCAAGGACAGGGGGGCACAGATACGCAGTATTTT.